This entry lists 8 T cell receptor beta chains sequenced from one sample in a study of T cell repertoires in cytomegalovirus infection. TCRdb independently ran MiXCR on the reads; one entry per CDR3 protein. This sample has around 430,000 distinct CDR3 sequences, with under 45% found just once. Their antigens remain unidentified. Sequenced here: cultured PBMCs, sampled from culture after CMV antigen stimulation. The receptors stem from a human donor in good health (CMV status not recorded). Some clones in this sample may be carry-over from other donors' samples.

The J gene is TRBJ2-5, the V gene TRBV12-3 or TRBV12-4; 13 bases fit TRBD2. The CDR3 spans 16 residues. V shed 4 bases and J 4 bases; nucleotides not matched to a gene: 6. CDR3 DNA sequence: TGTGCCAGCAGTTCGACTAGCGGGAGGTTTGGAGAGACCCAGTACTTC. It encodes CASSSTSGRFGETQYF.

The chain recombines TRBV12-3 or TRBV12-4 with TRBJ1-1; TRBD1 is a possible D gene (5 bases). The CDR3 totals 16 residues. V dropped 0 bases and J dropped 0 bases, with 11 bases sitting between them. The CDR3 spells CASSLAQGGVNTEAFF. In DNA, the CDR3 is TGTGCCAGCAGTTTAGCGCAGGGAGGGGTGAACACTGAAGCTTTCTTT.

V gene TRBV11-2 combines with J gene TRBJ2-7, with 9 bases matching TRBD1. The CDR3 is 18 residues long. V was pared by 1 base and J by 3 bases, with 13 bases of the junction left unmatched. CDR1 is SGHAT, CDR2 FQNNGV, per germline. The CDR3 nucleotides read TGTGCCAGCAGCTTAGGTACAGGGGGCGCGGGCCCTTACTACGAGCAGTACTTC. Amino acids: CASSLGTGGAGPYYEQYF. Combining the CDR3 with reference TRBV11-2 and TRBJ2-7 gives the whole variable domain EAGVAQSPRYKIIEKRQSVAFWCNPISGHATLYWYQQILGQGPKLLIQFQNNGVVDDSQLPKDRFSAERLKGVDSTLKIQPAKLEDSAVYLCASSLGTGGAGPYYEQYFGPGTRLTVT.

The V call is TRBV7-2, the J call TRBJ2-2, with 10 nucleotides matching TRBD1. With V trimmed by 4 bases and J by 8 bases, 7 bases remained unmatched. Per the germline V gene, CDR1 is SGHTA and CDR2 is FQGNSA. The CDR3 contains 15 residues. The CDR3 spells CASSYRQGAFGELFF. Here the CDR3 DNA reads TGTGCCAGCAGCTACCGACAGGGGGCTTTTGGGGAGCTGTTTTTT.

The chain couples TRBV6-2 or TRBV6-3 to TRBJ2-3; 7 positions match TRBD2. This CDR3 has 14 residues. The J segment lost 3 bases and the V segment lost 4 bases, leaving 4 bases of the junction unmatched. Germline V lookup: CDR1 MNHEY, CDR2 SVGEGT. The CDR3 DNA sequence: TGTGCCAGCAGTTTGGGACTACTTACAGATACGCAGTATTTT. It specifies CASSLGLLTDTQYF.

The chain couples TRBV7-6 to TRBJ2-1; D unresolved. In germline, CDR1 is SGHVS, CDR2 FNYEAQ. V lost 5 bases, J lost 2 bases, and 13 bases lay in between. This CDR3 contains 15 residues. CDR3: CASSPDWATYNEQFF. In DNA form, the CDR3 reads TGTGCCAGCAGCCCCGACTGGGCCACCTACAATGAGCAGTTCTTC. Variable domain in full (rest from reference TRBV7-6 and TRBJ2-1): GAGVSQSPRYKVTKRGQDVALRCDPISGHVSLYWYRQALGQGPEFLTYFNYEAQQDKSGLPNDRFSAERPEGSISTLTIQRTEQRDSAMYRCASSPDWATYNEQFFGPGTRLTVL.

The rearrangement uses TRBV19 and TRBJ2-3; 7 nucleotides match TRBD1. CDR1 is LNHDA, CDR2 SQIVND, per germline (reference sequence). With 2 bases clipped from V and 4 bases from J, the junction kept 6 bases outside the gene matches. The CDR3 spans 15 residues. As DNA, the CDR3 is TGTGCCAGTAGTATACCGGGACAGCGAGCAGATACGCAGTATTTT. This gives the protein CASSIPGQRADTQYF.

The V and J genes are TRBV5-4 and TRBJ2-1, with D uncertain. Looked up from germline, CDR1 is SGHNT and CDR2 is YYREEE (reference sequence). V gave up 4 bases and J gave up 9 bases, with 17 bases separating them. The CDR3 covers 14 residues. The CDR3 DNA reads TGTGCCAGCAGCGGGCTTCAAGCTAGTGGTGAGCAGTTCTTC. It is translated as CASSGLQASGEQFF.